The clone carrying this T cell receptor beta chain was counted a few times. The antigen is unknown. CDR1 and CDR2 from the germline V gene are MDHEN and SYDVKM. The CDR3 sequence is 15 residues long. Between the trimmed V and J ends, which lost 6 bases and 2 bases, there was a span of 17 bases. Template switching by 5'RACE produced TCR cDNA, adding a universal primer site and UMIs. TCRdb passed the 5' RACE reads through MiXCR, listing each CDR3 protein once. Of under 600,000 distinct CDR3 sequences in the sample, about 13% were seen once. This entry is derived from a study of T cells after yellow fever vaccination. Points from the study as a whole: The study re-detected most primary-vaccination clones after the booster (96% CD4, roughly 90% CD8). FACS-sorted repertoires could contain abundant clonotypes contaminating from the bulk population. It was a weaker secondary response, yet one that peaked faster, at day 5 versus 15.

The clonotype was recovered from a man aged 25-40 years who received the YFV17D yellow fever vaccine. The chain recombines TRBV28 with TRBJ2-7, with D tentatively TRBD1 (6 bases). The sample consisted of PBMCs, taken on the day of the yellow fever booster vaccination. The DNA of the CDR3 is TGTGCCAGCAGCTCCCGGACAGTGGTGCCCTACGAGCAGTACTTC. This sequence encodes CASSSRTVVPYEQYF.